This TCR beta chain is from a study of blood T cell repertoires in COVID-19 (dated by TCRdb to 2020 to 2022). A note on the overall study: The collaborator samples originated in the United States, Italy and Spain and spanned the acute and convalescent phases of COVID-19. The samples were drawn from two sources: the first 160 participants of the ongoing ImmuneRACE study, and fewer than 1,500 subjects contributed by 6 global collaborators. The prospective study material was composed of cDNA or gDNA derived from T cells, B-cell-depleted T cells, or PBMCs. The repertoires were released in a freely available public database meant as a resource for research on the immune response to SARS-CoV-2. Where available, HLA class I and class II types were obtained from metadata supplied by the sample provider rather than from assay-based typing. Subjects who had been exposed to COVID-19, were actively infected with it, or had recovered from it provided the deeply sampled blood TCRbeta repertoires that made up the dataset. Sample metadata almost always included a de-identified subject ID, COVID-19 status, age in years and sex.

Taken from cysteine to phenylalanine, the CDR3 has 15 residues. Only CDR3 DNA remains: 45 bases, in frame from the first base. V is clipped by 5 bases and J by 0 bases, and the sequence between their germline boundaries is 11 bases long. Per the germline V gene, SGHDN is the CDR1 and FVKESK is the CDR2. The immunoSEQ Assay, a bias-controlled multiplex PCR, was used to amplify TCRbeta CDR3 regions from genomic DNA. The study's processing was this. Nucleated cell counts per sample were estimated from amplification of reference gene primers within the assay. To quantify the absolute abundance of each unique TCRbeta CDR3 rearrangement, sequence reads were collapsed and filtered. For each sample, productive Simpson clonality was calculated as the square root of Simpson's diversity index across productive rearrangements. Entries here come from immuneACCESS through TCRdb and include only in-frame sequences with V and J called. Some clones fail to appear in such tables; in the studies checked, an unresolved V gene covers under half of the shortfall, and the cause of the remainder is unknown. The V and J calls and clone size come from that table; D and trimming were worked out from the DNA. The sample has about 200,000 clones on record, 80% to 90% of them singletons. 3% to 4% of the sample belongs to the ten largest clones.

For this clone: It has no known antigen specificity. No much larger clonotype is one base removed from it; base qualities were not supplied.

What the work shows at the level of the full study, not this receptor alone: How much clinical and demographic metadata was included differed by source and by participant, and the metadata was provided uncurated.

In the prospective study, participants were roughly 18 to 100 years old, resided in approximately 22 geographic areas of the United States, and were enrolled through a virtual design. To assign participants to cohorts, the prospective study relied on clinical history that participants themselves reported in a screening survey and a study questionnaire. In the prospective study, mobile phlebotomists collected whole blood, serum and a nasopharyngeal or oropharyngeal swab from each participant. Additional blood draws and questionnaires over an approximately two-month period could optionally be provided by prospective study participants. Before DNA extraction, blood samples from the prospective study were shipped at room temperature or frozen.

The TCR was taken from a middle-aged woman with acute COVID-19. The V and J genes are TRBV14 and TRBJ2-1, with the D gene uncertain. The source material was PBMCs or T cells enriched from blood (not recorded which). DNA sequence: TGTGCCAGCAGCTCAATCCGCGGCTCCTACAATGAGCAGTTCTTC. Its protein is CASSSIRGSYNEQFF.